Described below is a single T cell receptor (beta chain) sequence and its context. The CDR3 extends over 14 amino acids. Trimming pared 6 bases from V and 2 bases from J, leaving 10 bases between. CDR1 is SGHVS, CDR2 FNYEAQ, per germline. Assay: immunoSEQ multiplex PCR; the TCRdb copy retains only in-frame clones and omits some. The table shows about 82,000 clones, with approximately 82% occurring only once. This record belongs to a study of OX40 agonist ivuxolimab in advanced cancers. Whole-study context: Ivuxolimab was delivered to patients intravenously every 2 weeks at doses spanning 0.01 to 10 mg/kg.

The chain is built from TRBV7-6 and TRBJ2-2, with a weak D call TRBD1 (5 bases). This clonotype was obtained from an adult with an advanced solid tumor such as melanoma, head and neck, liver or kidney cancer. The specimen comprised CD4+ or CD8+ T cells sorted from blood, sampled in a trial of the OX40 agonist ivuxolimab. For the CDR3, the DNA is TGTGCCAGCAGAACCGACAGTAACACCGGGGAGCTGTTTTTT. This codes for CASRTDSNTGELFF.